The clone carrying this TCR beta chain was detected a few times. Source study methods: Nucleated cell number was recorded as an estimate derived from reference gene primer amplification. Here immunoSEQ multiplex PCR was the method, and the copy in TCRdb shows in-frame clones only, minus some. The V and J calls and the clone size are those of that table, but D and trimming were determined from the DNA. This sample has about 89,000 clones, with 80% found just once. This sample is drawn from a study of blood T cell repertoires in COVID-19. Overall study: Samples taken during acute and convalescent COVID-19 were collected in the United States, Italy and Spain. The cDNA or gDNA used as material had been derived from T cells, B-cell-depleted T cells, or PBMCs.

The V and J ends lost 1 base and 4 bases respectively, with 7 bases between them. The CDR3 has 12 amino acids. Germline CDR1 reads GTSNPN; CDR2 reads SVGIG (reference sequence). Input material: peripheral blood. This rearrangement joins TRBV30 to TRBJ2-5, with D perhaps matching TRBD2 (6 bases). This clonotype was obtained from a woman older than 75 with acute or convalescent COVID-19. This CDR3 reads CAWSEEGETQYF. Written as DNA, the CDR3 is TGTGCCTGGAGTGAGGAGGGAGAGACCCAGTACTTC.